The T cell receptor beta chain described here comes from a study of cytomegalovirus exposure and HLA in healthy donors. From germline, CDR1 is SGHNT and CDR2 YYREEE (reference sequence). This CDR3 comprises 14 residues. Donors counted as nominally healthy when sampled, yet unrecorded immune exposures were likely. Regarding the study as a whole: Cytomegalovirus-associated status was assigned to roughly 160 TCR beta chains.

Worth noting for this clone: The antigen is not known. A junction end diverges from the germline sequence, so it may reflect a read error.

PCR involved 60 Vbeta and 13 Jbeta primers. Repertoires were generated with immunoSEQ multiplex PCR, while TCRdb's copy carries only in-frame clones and drops some. Here the sample spans about 160,000 clones, roughly 84% being singletons. The chain recombines TRBV5-4 with TRBJ2-4, with TRBD1 matching 8 bases. This TCR was sampled from a woman aged 18-29 years in good health and CMV-seronegative. Sequencing used PBMCs. CDR3 sequence (DNA): TGTGCCAGCAGCTTGCAGGGGGCCAAAAACAGTCAGTACTTC. This sequence encodes CASSLQGAKNSQYF. Complete variable domain (other parts from reference TRBV5-4 and TRBJ2-4): ETGVTQSPTHLIKTRGQQVTLRCSSQSGHNTVSWYQQALGQGPQFIFQYYREEENGRGNFPPRFSGLQFPNYSSELNVNALELDDSALYLCASSLQGAKNSQYFGAGTRLSVL.